The present entry profiles one T cell receptor (beta chain) with its context. The authors' processing: Estimated nucleated cell counts came from reference gene primer amplification. The repertoire was sequenced with immunoSEQ multiplex PCR; TCRdb's copy has only in-frame clones and lacks some. That table is the source of V, J and clone size, and D and trimming were worked out from the DNA. The sample holds 540,000 or so clones, about 88% seen once. V was shortened by 8 bases and J by 7 bases, with 17 bases between the two germline ends. Germline CDR1 MNHNY, CDR2 SVGAGI (reference sequence). The CDR3 runs 13 residues. These data come from a study of blood T cell repertoires in COVID-19.

The TCR originated in a woman aged 45-59 years with COVID-19, enrolled during active disease. Specimen: peripheral blood. The chain joins TRBV6-6 to TRBJ1-2; D possibly corresponds to TRBD1 (5 bases). The CDR3 DNA reads as TGTGCCAGCCCTGGTGACGGTGGGGCTGGCTACACCTTC. This codes for CASPGDGGAGYTF.